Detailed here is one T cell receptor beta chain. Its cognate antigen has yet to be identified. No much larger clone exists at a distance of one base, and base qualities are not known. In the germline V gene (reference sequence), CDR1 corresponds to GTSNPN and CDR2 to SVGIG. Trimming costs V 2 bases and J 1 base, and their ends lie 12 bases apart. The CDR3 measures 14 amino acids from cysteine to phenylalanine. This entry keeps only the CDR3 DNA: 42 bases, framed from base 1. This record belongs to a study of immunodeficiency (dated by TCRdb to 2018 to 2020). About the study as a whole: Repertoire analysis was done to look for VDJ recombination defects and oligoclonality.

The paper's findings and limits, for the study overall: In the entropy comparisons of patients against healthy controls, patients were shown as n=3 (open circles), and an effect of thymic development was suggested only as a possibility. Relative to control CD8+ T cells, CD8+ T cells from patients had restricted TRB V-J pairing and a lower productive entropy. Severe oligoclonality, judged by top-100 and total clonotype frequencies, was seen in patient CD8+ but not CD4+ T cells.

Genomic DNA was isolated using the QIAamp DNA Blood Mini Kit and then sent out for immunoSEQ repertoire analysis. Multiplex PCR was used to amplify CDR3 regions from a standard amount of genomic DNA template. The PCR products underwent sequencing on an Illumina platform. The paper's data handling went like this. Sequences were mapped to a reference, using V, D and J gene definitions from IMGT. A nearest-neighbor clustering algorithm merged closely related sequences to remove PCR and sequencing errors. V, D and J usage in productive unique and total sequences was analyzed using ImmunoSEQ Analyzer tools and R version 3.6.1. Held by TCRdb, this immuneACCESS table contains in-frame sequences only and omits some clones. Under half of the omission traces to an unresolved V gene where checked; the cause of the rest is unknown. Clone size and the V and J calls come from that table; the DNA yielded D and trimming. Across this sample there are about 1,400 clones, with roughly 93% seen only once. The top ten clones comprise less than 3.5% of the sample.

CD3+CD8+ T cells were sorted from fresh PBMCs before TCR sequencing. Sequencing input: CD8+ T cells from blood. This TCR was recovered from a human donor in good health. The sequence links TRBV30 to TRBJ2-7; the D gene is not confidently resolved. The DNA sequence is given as TGTGCCTGGAGTCCTTCGATCCTATCCTACGAGCAGTACTTC. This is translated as CAWSPSILSYEQYF.